This entry lists 10 T cell receptor beta chains sequenced from one sample in a study of cytomegalovirus exposure and HLA in healthy donors. The repertoire was sequenced with immunoSEQ multiplex PCR; TCRdb's copy has only in-frame clones and lacks some. The table has some 86,000 clones, over 85% seen once; the top ten hold approximately 4%. Input material: PBMCs. The receptor source for this set is a woman in her thirties in good health and CMV-seronegative.

This clone was detected once. The rearrangement uses TRBV18 and TRBJ2-5; a possible D gene is TRBD1 (5 bases). V shed 6 bases and J shed 2 bases, with 16 bases lying between them. The germline V gene encodes CDR1 KGHSH and CDR2 LQKENI. There are 15 residues in the CDR3. The CDR3 reads CASSPPFRQQETQYF. CDR3 nucleotides: TGTGCCAGCTCGCCTCCCTTCCGACAGCAAGAGACCCAGTACTTC.

The table lists this clone with a count of one. The rearrangement joins TRBV7-6 to TRBJ2-2; D possibly corresponds to TRBD2 (6 bases). From germline, CDR1 is SGHVS and CDR2 FNYEAQ. The CDR3 contains 16 residues. Trimming stripped 5 bases from V and 4 bases from J, with 17 bases between. CDR3 loop: CASSAPHTGSTGELFF. CDR3 sequence (DNA): TGTGCCAGCAGCGCGCCCCATACCGGGAGCACCGGGGAGCTGTTTTTT.

This clone was seen a single time. The chain links TRBV19 to TRBJ2-2, with 7 nucleotides matching TRBD1. This CDR3 spans 17 amino acids. Losses at the gene ends were 8 bases for V and 4 bases for J; bases not matched to a gene: 16. Germline V lookup: CDR1 LNHDA, CDR2 SQIVND (reference sequence). CDR3 sequence reads: CASYNTRGQRFTGELFF. CDR3 nucleotides: TGTGCCAGTTATAACACACGGGGACAGCGTTTCACCGGGGAGCTGTTTTTT.

The CDR3: CASSKTGGRNPMEQFF. In nucleotides, the CDR3 is TGTGCCAGTAGTAAGACGGGAGGGCGTAACCCAATGGAGCAGTTCTTC. The chain combines TRBV19 with TRBJ2-1; 8 bases match TRBD2. The CDR3 spans 16 residues. In germline, CDR1 is LNHDA, CDR2 SQIVND (reference sequence). J lost 10 bases, V lost 4 bases, and 15 bases had no gene match.

This rearrangement joins TRBV18 to TRBJ1-1; D gene unclear. Germline V lookup: CDR1 KGHSH, CDR2 LQKENI. V was pared by 3 bases and J by 3 bases, with 14 bases between. CDR3 length: 15 amino acids. The CDR3 nucleotides are TGTGCCAGCTCACCGTTTCAAGGCCGGGACACTGAAGCTTTCTTT. The encoded protein is CASSPFQGRDTEAFF.

The chain links TRBV18 to TRBJ2-1; D unresolved. The germline gives CDR1 KGHSH, CDR2 LQKENI. This CDR3 has 12 residues. V was pared by 5 bases and J by 6 bases, with 8 bases between. CDR3 residues: CASSKTGNEQFF. The CDR3 nucleotides are TGTGCCAGCTCAAAGACGGGCAATGAGCAGTTCTTC. The full variable domain, its missing parts supplied by reference TRBV18 and TRBJ2-1, is NAGVMQNPRHLVRRRGQEARLRCSPMKGHSHVYWYRQLPEEGLKFMVYLQKENIIDESGMPKERFSAEFPKEGPSILRIQQVVRGDSAAYFCASSKTGNEQFFGPGTRLTVL.

The chain is built from TRBV7-9 and TRBJ2-3; TRBD1 aligns across 9 bases. The CDR3 is 15 amino acids. With 5 bases clipped from V and 1 base from J, the junction kept 4 bases outside the gene matches. The germline CDR1 and CDR2 sequences are SEHNR and FQNEAQ (reference sequence). This CDR3 reads CASSPRTGGTDTQYF. Here the CDR3 DNA reads TGTGCCAGCAGCCCTCGGACAGGGGGCACAGATACGCAGTATTTT. Full variable domain (outside the CDR3, taken from reference TRBV7-9 and TRBJ2-3): DTGVSQNPRHKITKRGQNVTFRCDPISEHNRLYWYRQTLGQGPEFLTYFQNEAQLEKSRLLSDRFSAERPKGSFSTLEIQRTEQGDSAMYLCASSPRTGGTDTQYFGPGTRLTVL.

In DNA form, the CDR3 reads TGTGCCAGCAGTTTTGGTGGCAGAAAAGAGACCCAGTACTTC. Its translation is CASSFGGRKETQYF. The chain uses TRBV28 and TRBJ2-5; D is ambiguous. This CDR3 is 14 amino acids long. Deletions cut 3 bases from V and 3 bases from J, with 11 bases between. The germline CDR1 and CDR2 sequences are MDHEN and SYDVKM.

The gene calls are TRBV5-1 and TRBJ2-1, with 8 bases aligning to TRBD1. The CDR3 is 15 amino acids. Trimming cost V 1 base and J 6 bases; bases outside gene matches: 6. CDR1 and CDR2 (germline): SGHRS, YFSETQ. CDR3 sequence: CASSLRQGAGNEQFF. The DNA for the CDR3 is TGCGCCAGCAGCTTGAGGCAGGGGGCAGGCAATGAGCAGTTCTTC. The entire variable domain, with the rest obtained from reference TRBV5-1 and TRBJ2-1, is as follows: KAGVTQTPRYLIKTRGQQVTLSCSPISGHRSVSWYQQTPGQGLQFLFEYFSETQRNKGNFPGRFSGRQFSNSRSEMNVSTLELGDSALYLCASSLRQGAGNEQFFGPGTRLTVL.

This chain uses TRBV19 with TRBJ1-5; no reliable D call. The CDR3 has 17 residues. Trimming cost V 3 bases and J 0 bases, with 15 bases left between them. The V gene's germline CDR1 is LNHDA and CDR2 SQIVND (reference sequence). Here the CDR3 reads CASSIVGFRDSNQPQHF. In DNA form, the CDR3 reads TGTGCCAGTAGTATTGTAGGTTTCCGGGATAGCAATCAGCCCCAGCATTTT.